What follows are 17 T cell receptor beta chains derived from one specimen sequenced in a study of T cell responses to AZD1222 COVID-19 vaccine. Repertoires were generated with immunoSEQ multiplex PCR, while TCRdb's copy carries only in-frame clones and drops some. The sample contains around 170,000 clones, about 90% of which appear only once. The sequences come from peripheral blood, collected 28 days after the second AZD1222 dose. The source is an adult who received the AZD1222 COVID-19 vaccine.

The V gene is TRBV2, the J gene TRBJ2-3; D not certain. Trimming pared 2 bases from V and 1 base from J, leaving 13 bases between. This CDR3 is built from 16 residues. The V gene's germline CDR1 is SNHLY and CDR2 FYNNEI. The CDR3 region has the DNA TGTGCCAGCAGTGAAAGAGAACTTATAGGCACAGATACGCAGTATTTT. Amino acid sequence: CASSERELIGTDTQYF. Complete variable domain (other parts from reference TRBV2 and TRBJ2-3): EPEVTQTPSHQVTQMGQEVILRCVPISNHLYFYWYRQILGQKVEFLVSFYNNEISEKSEIFDDQFSVERPDGSNFTLKIRSTKLEDSAMYFCASSERELIGTDTQYFGPGTRLTVL.

The V gene is TRBV28, the J gene TRBJ2-7, with 7 bases identical to TRBD1. The CDR3 loop spans 13 amino acids. J lost 2 bases, V lost 6 bases, and 4 bases had no gene match. In germline, CDR1 is MDHEN, CDR2 SYDVKM. Here the CDR3 DNA reads TGTGCCAGCAGGTCGACAGGGACCTACGAGCAGTACTTC. It translates to CASRSTGTYEQYF.

J is TRBJ1-5 and V is TRBV5-6; unclear D gene. The CDR3 covers 13 residues. The germline V gene encodes CDR1 SGHDT and CDR2 YYEEEE. Deletions cut 1 base from V and 6 bases from J, with 8 bases between. This CDR3 is CASSLSSFQPQHF. The CDR3 coding sequence is TGTGCCAGCAGCTTGAGCAGTTTTCAGCCCCAGCATTTT.

The J gene is TRBJ2-3, the V gene TRBV19; TRBD2 aligns across 10 bases. The junction had 10 bases not matched to a gene; V was cut back by 8 bases and J by 2 bases. The germline CDR1 and CDR2 sequences are LNHDA and SQIVND (reference sequence). The CDR3 runs to 16 residues. CDR3 amino acids: CASRNSGGTNTDTQYF. CDR3 coding DNA: TGTGCCAGTCGTAATAGCGGGGGGACTAACACAGATACGCAGTATTTT. Using reference TRBV19 and TRBJ2-3 for the parts outside the CDR3, the full variable domain is DGGITQSPKYLFRKEGQNVTLSCEQNLNHDAMYWYRQDPGQGLRLIYYSQIVNDFQKGDIAEGYSVSREKKESFPLTVTSAQKNPTAFYLCASRNSGGTNTDTQYFGPGTRLTVL.

This chain links TRBV10-3 with TRBJ2-5, with D perhaps matching TRBD1 or TRBD2 (5 bases each). Trimming removed 6 bases from V and 2 bases from J, with 13 bases in between. CDR1 is ENHRY and CDR2 is SYGVKD in the germline V gene. The CDR3 is made up of 14 amino acids. The CDR3 protein is CAISGTAEQETQYF. The CDR3 region has the DNA TGTGCCATCAGCGGGACGGCGGAACAAGAGACCCAGTACTTC.

The chain joins TRBV19 to TRBJ1-6; D is ambiguous. This CDR3 contains 14 residues. V shed 6 bases and J shed 11 bases, with 17 bases lying between them. CDR1 and CDR2 (germline): LNHDA, SQIVND (reference sequence). The CDR3: CASRVNSVPAPLHF. The CDR3, as DNA: TGTGCCAGTAGAGTGAACAGCGTCCCGGCACCCCTCCACTTT. The variable domain in full, with the rest retrieved from reference TRBV19 and TRBJ1-6, is DGGITQSPKYLFRKEGQNVTLSCEQNLNHDAMYWYRQDPGQGLRLIYYSQIVNDFQKGDIAEGYSVSREKKESFPLTVTSAQKNPTAFYLCASRVNSVPAPLHFGNGTRLTVT.

This rearrangement joins TRBV9 to TRBJ2-5; tentatively, D is TRBD2 (6 bases). Germline V lookup: CDR1 SGDLS, CDR2 YYNGEE. The length of the CDR3 is 15 residues. The germline V and J ends were trimmed by 4 bases and 3 bases, with 16 bases remaining between them. CDR3 in amino acids: CASSPTGLEEETQYF. The CDR3 coding sequence is TGTGCCAGCAGCCCGACGGGACTGGAGGAAGAGACCCAGTACTTC.

This clone was found a few times. This rearrangement joins TRBV12-3 or TRBV12-4 to TRBJ1-4, with a tentative D call TRBD1 (5 bases). This CDR3 has 13 residues. Trimming stripped 8 bases from V and 3 bases from J, with 10 bases between. The CDR3 DNA is TGTGCCAGCGGGGCGGGGGCTAATGAAAAACTGTTTTTT. It encodes CASGAGANEKLFF.

As regards this clone: Its ends do not fully match the called genes, so a read error is possible. V is TRBV7-7 and J is TRBJ2-3; D is undetermined. The length of the CDR3 is 15 residues. Germline loops: CDR1 SSHAT, CDR2 FNYEAQ (reference sequence). The CDR3, as DNA: TGTGCTAGCAGCGCAAGCAGTCCCCCGGAAGATACGCAGTATTTT. This sequence encodes CASSASSPPEDTQYF. Drawing the rest from reference TRBV7-7 and TRBJ2-3, the complete variable domain is GAGVSQSPRYKVTKRGQDVTLRCDPISSHATLYWYQQALGQGPEFLTYFNYEAQPDKSGLPSDRFSAERPEGSISTLTIQRTEQRDSAMYRCASSASSPPEDTQYFGPGTRLTVL.

The V and J genes are TRBV5-5 and TRBJ1-1; TRBD1 matches 7 bases. The CDR3 totals 14 residues. Germline CDR1 and CDR2: SGHKS and YYEKEE (reference sequence). J was trimmed by 1 base and V by 2 bases; bases with no gene match: 2. This CDR3 reads CASSFSGGNTEAFF. CDR3 in DNA: TGTGCCAGCAGCTTTTCAGGGGGGAACACTGAAGCTTTCTTT.

The chain joins TRBV5-4 to TRBJ2-7, with a weak D call TRBD1 (6 bases). The germline V gene has CDR1 SGHNT and CDR2 YYREEE (reference sequence). V was shortened by 0 bases and J by 1 base, with 11 bases between the two germline ends. This CDR3 has 15 residues. CDR3 sequence: CASSLGWDTSYEQYF. CDR3 DNA sequence: TGTGCCAGCAGCTTGGGTTGGGACACATCCTACGAGCAGTACTTC.

This rearrangement joins TRBV5-1 to TRBJ2-2; the match to TRBD1 covers 8 bases. J lost 5 bases, V lost 4 bases, and 13 bases had no gene match. Germline CDR1 and CDR2: SGHRS and YFSETQ. The CDR3 consists of 17 residues. The CDR3 nucleotides read TGCGCCAGCAGCCAGGCATCAGGGGGCGCGGGGACCGGGGAGCTGTTTTTT. It encodes CASSQASGGAGTGELFF.

The chain combines TRBV7-2 with TRBJ2-5; no clear D. Trimming took off 5 bases at V and 1 base at J, with 14 bases between the two ends. Germline V lookup: CDR1 SGHTA, CDR2 FQGNSA. The CDR3 is 15 amino acids. The CDR3 DNA reads TGTGCCAGCAGCACCCGACTGCTGCCCCAAGAGACCCAGTACTTC. Its translation is CASSTRLLPQETQYF.

The chain is built from TRBV5-4 and TRBJ1-5; possibly TRBD1 for D (5 bases). V shed 3 bases and J shed 2 bases, with 9 bases lying between them. Germline CDR1 and CDR2: SGHNT and YYREEE (reference sequence). The CDR3 runs to 14 residues. The CDR3 loop is CASSSQGGNQPQHF. The CDR3 region has the DNA TGTGCCAGCAGCTCCCAGGGAGGCAATCAGCCCCAGCATTTT.

The V gene is TRBV3-1 (or the pseudogene TRBV3-2), the J gene TRBJ2-3; 8 bases are shared with TRBD2. With V trimmed by 0 bases and J by 4 bases, 3 bases remained unmatched. CDR1 and CDR2 (germline): LGHDT, YNNKEL (reference sequence). The CDR3 sequence is 15 residues long. Here the CDR3 reads CASSQEAGAPDTQYF. The CDR3 region has the DNA TGTGCCAGCAGCCAAGAAGCGGGGGCCCCAGATACGCAGTATTTT.

This clone was counted once. The genes are TRBV21-1 and TRBJ1-2. TRBV21-1 is a recognized pseudogene. The CDR3 runs 15 residues. CDR3 in amino acids: CASSKEEGRNYGYTF. The DNA of the CDR3 is TGTGCCAGCAGCAAAGAAGAGGGTAGGAACTATGGCTACACCTTC.

This clone was observed a few times. The genes are TRBV5-1 and TRBJ1-1; 9 positions agree with TRBD1. The CDR3 has 15 amino acids. Per germline, CDR1 SGHRS and CDR2 YFSETQ. Trimming took 4 bases from V and 1 from J; bases not matched to a gene: 5. The CDR3 DNA reads TGCGCCAGCAGCCCAACAGGGGGCTGGAACACTGAAGCTTTCTTT. Its translation is CASSPTGGWNTEAFF.